This T cell receptor (beta chain) is drawn from a study of blood T cell repertoires in COVID-19. The overall study: Whether acute or convalescent, the COVID-19 samples came from the United States, Italy and Spain. PBMCs, B-cell-depleted T cells, or T cells were the source of the cDNA or gDNA that made up the material.

The CDR3 length is 14 residues. Germline CDR1 reads SEHNR; CDR2 reads FQNEAQ (reference sequence). Trimming left V 1 base short and J 7 bases short, with 10 bases between. This clone occurred once. TCRdb keeps only in-frame clones here, not all; method: immunoSEQ multiplex PCR. This table has 100,000 to 150,000 clones, about 86% appearing once. The chain recombines TRBV7-9 with TRBJ1-4; possible D gene TRBD1, 5 bases. This sequence originates from a woman between 50 and 59 years old with active or convalescent COVID-19. The sequenced sample consisted of peripheral blood. The CDR3 region has the DNA TGTGCCAGCAGCTTAGACAGGTGGGGTGAAAAACTGTTTTTT. Amino acid sequence: CASSLDRWGEKLFF.